This T cell receptor (beta chain) was identified during a study of beta chain features in type 1 diabetes. Study-level findings and limits: Compared to healthy donors, patients appeared to have naive, central memory and Treg TCRB repertoires that were more alike. All four CD4+ subsets from Type 1 diabetes patients carried moderately but significantly shorter TCRB CDR3s. Insertions were fewer and deletions more numerous at VDJ junctions in type 1 diabetes patients.

This clone occurred a few times. Its antigen is undetermined. The entirety of the isolated RNA underwent reverse transcription, so expressed TCRB transcripts were sequenced. Produced via immunoSEQ multiplex PCR; TCRdb's table is partial and in-frame only. This sample has about 640,000 clones, with over 10% found just once. The CDR3 extends over 14 amino acids. The germline V gene encodes CDR1 SGHTS and CDR2 YDEGEE. Deletions cut 3 bases from V and 6 bases from J, with 13 bases between. The chain links TRBV5-8 to TRBJ2-1; D is ambiguous. The receptor was derived from a young man with type 1 diabetes. Specimen: naive CD4+ T cells from blood. CDR3 residues: CASSSRRHSNEQFF. The CDR3 bases are TGTGCCAGCAGCTCCCGAAGACATAGCAATGAGCAGTTCTTC.